The clone carrying this T cell receptor beta chain was seen more than once but under ten times. Its antigen is unidentified. The sample originates from a study of T cells in Graves' hyperthyroidism and ophthalmopathy. Study findings and constraints: In the blood, most expanded thyroid clonotypes above 0.001 appeared as well.

Uncontrolled infection, other autoimmune disease, pregnancy or lactation barred patients from enrollment. RNA transcripts yielded amplified TCR beta CDR3 regions. A first-round RT-PCR of the TCR CDR3 used the HTBI primer set. From the multiplex PCR reads, TCRdb called clonotypes with MiXCR, one entry per CDR3 protein. The data contain about 290,000 distinct CDR3 sequences, roughly a fifth of them singletons. Sequencing was carried out using blood. This sequence originates from a man between 50 and 59 years old with Graves' ophthalmopathy.

The CDR3 DNA is TGTGCCAGCAGCCGAAGTAATAGCAATCAGCCCCAGCATTTT. It specifies CASSRSNSNQPQHF. The chain carries TRBV14 and TRBJ1-5; D not resolved. V was trimmed by 4 bases and J by 0 bases, leaving 7 bases between them. Per germline, CDR1 SGHDN and CDR2 FVKESK. The CDR3 consists of 14 residues.